One and the same sample provided the 15 T cell receptor beta chains below, sequenced in a study of CD8 T cells in Susac syndrome. Random hexamers served to reverse transcribe about 0.45 to 1 ug RNA. MiXCR, run by TCRdb on the immunoSEQ multiplex PCR reads, gives a single entry per CDR3 protein. The repertoire includes about 180,000 distinct CDR3 sequences, under 97% of them detected once, and 0.093% sits in the top ten. The sample was CD4+ T cells from PBMCs. Every receptor here comes from a human donor with multiple sclerosis.

This chain links TRBV9 with TRBJ2-4, with 7 positions matching TRBD1. The CDR3 totals 17 residues. CDR1 and CDR2 (germline): SGDLS, YYNGEE. V shed 4 bases and J 0 bases; nucleotides not matched to a gene: 10. The CDR3 DNA follows: TGTGCCAGCAGCCCACAGGCGACAGGGCTAGCCAAAAACATTCAGTACTTC. Its protein is CASSPQATGLAKNIQYF.

This chain joins TRBV6-6 and TRBJ2-7, with 8 bases matching TRBD1. V trimming: 5 bases; J trimming: 0 bases; junction bases outside the gene matches: 6. Germline V gene lookup returns CDR1 MNHNY and CDR2 SVGAGI (reference sequence). The CDR3 contains 15 residues. The CDR3 DNA reads TGTGCCAGCAGTCCTTTGACAGGGGTCTCCTACGAGCAGTACTTC. It specifies CASSPLTGVSYEQYF.

The V gene is TRBV19, the J gene TRBJ2-6; tentatively, D is TRBD1 or TRBD2 (5 bases each). V shed 7 bases and J shed 1 base, with 20 bases lying between them. The CDR3 covers 18 residues. Germline CDR1 LNHDA, CDR2 SQIVND (reference sequence). The CDR3 loop reads CASTRRSGTTSGANVLTF. DNA for the CDR3: TGTGCCAGTACCCGACGGTCCGGGACGACTTCTGGGGCCAACGTCCTGACTTTC.

This clonotype was counted once. The chain joins TRBV24-1 to TRBJ2-7; 8 bases align to TRBD1. The CDR3 spans 13 residues. V gave up 6 bases and J gave up 6 bases; unmatched junction bases: 6. The germline V gene has CDR1 KGHDR and CDR2 SFDVKD. The CDR3 here is CATSHGQGGEQYF. In DNA, the CDR3 is TGTGCCACCAGTCACGGACAGGGCGGCGAGCAGTACTTC.

The sample holds a few counts of this clonotype. The chain joins TRBV20-1 to TRBJ2-5; 15 bases are a match to TRBD2. The germline CDR1 and CDR2 sequences are DFQATT and SNEGSKA (reference sequence). Losses at the gene ends were 4 bases for V and 5 bases for J; bases not matched to a gene: 8. This CDR3 contains 16 residues. CDR3 sequence reads: CSATRTSGGAGETQYF. The CDR3 DNA follows: TGCAGTGCTACCCGGACTAGCGGGGGGGCCGGTGAGACCCAGTACTTC.

The V gene is TRBV13, the J gene TRBJ1-2, with D perhaps matching TRBD1 (5 bases). V lost 6 bases to trimming and J lost 4 bases, with 21 bases between them. The CDR3 is made up of 16 amino acids. CDR1 is PRHDT, CDR2 FYEKMQ, per germline (reference sequence). The DNA for the CDR3 is TGTGCCAGCAGTCGATACCGGGACTCGGGCTTCTATGGCTACACCTTC. Translation: CASSRYRDSGFYGYTF. The full variable domain, in which reference TRBV13 and TRBJ1-2 provide the parts outside the CDR3, is AAGVIQSPRHLIKEKRETATLKCYPIPRHDTVYWYQQGPGQDPQFLISFYEKMQSDKGSIPDRFSAQQFSDYHSELNMSSLELGDSALYFCASSRYRDSGFYGYTFGSGTRLTVV.

The chain carries TRBV6-5 and TRBJ2-1; D tentatively reads TRBD1 or TRBD2 (5 bases each). Trimming took off 6 bases at V and 2 bases at J, with 14 bases between the two ends. The CDR3 is 15 amino acids. The V gene's germline CDR1 is MNHEY and CDR2 SVGAGI. The CDR3 region has the DNA TGTGCCAGCAGGGACGGGACGGTGACCTACAATGAGCAGTTCTTC. It codes for CASRDGTVTYNEQFF.

This clonotype appeared a few times. This rearrangement joins TRBV5-1 to TRBJ2-7, with D perhaps matching TRBD1 or TRBD2 (5 bases each). The CDR3 sequence is 14 residues long. Germline values: CDR1 SGHRS, CDR2 YFSETQ. V was trimmed by 4 bases and J by 1 base, leaving 12 bases between them. CDR3 coding DNA: TGCGCCAGCAGCAGGGACGGATTATCCTACGAGCAGTACTTC. It encodes CASSRDGLSYEQYF.

The chain employs TRBV7-2 and TRBJ1-5; a possible D gene is TRBD1 (5 bases). Trimming removed 2 bases at V and 3 bases at J, with 14 bases between. There are 16 residues in the CDR3. Germline V gene data show CDR1 as SGHTA and CDR2 as FQGNSA. CDR3 protein: CASSLFFRASNQPQHF. The CDR3 DNA reads as TGTGCCAGCAGCTTATTCTTCAGGGCCTCCAATCAGCCCCAGCATTTT.

The chain recombines TRBV15 with TRBJ2-5; D is possibly TRBD2 (7 bases). Per germline, CDR1 LNHNV and CDR2 YYDKDF (reference sequence). The CDR3 sequence is 17 residues long. The V end lost 5 bases, the J end lost 2 bases, and 21 bases lay between the germline ends. This CDR3 is CATSPTGVGGGQETQYF. Written as DNA, the CDR3 is TGTGCCACCAGCCCCACCGGGGTAGGGGGGGGACAAGAGACCCAGTACTTC. The full variable domain, in which reference TRBV15 and TRBJ2-5 provide the parts outside the CDR3, is DAMVIQNPRYQVTQFGKPVTLSCSQTLNHNVMYWYQQKSSQAPKLLFHYYDKDFNNEADTPDNFQSRRPNTSFCFLDIRSPGLGDTAMYLCATSPTGVGGGQETQYFGPGTRLLVL.

The count of this clonotype is one. The V and J genes are TRBV20-1 and TRBJ2-2; D might be TRBD1 (5 bases). V shed 4 bases and J shed 0 bases, with 12 bases lying between them. Germline V gives CDR1 DFQATT, CDR2 SNEGSKA (reference sequence). The CDR3 consists of 15 residues. This chain's CDR3 is CSATGHRPNTGELFF. The CDR3 bases are TGCAGTGCTACAGGACACAGACCGAACACCGGGGAGCTGTTTTTT.

The chain combines TRBV4-2 with TRBJ1-2; the match to TRBD1 covers 10 bases. The CDR3 contains 17 residues. In germline, CDR1 is LGHNA, CDR2 YNFKEQ. V gave up 0 bases and J gave up 3 bases; unmatched junction bases: 7. CDR3 sequence: CASSQDRTGGNYYGYTF. The CDR3 nucleotides are TGTGCCAGCAGCCAAGACCGGACAGGGGGGAACTACTATGGCTACACCTTC.

The chain links TRBV2 to TRBJ2-6; 11 bases match TRBD2. The trim removed 9 bases at V and 13 bases at J, leaving 11 bases unmatched. CDR3 size: 14 residues. Germline CDR1 reads SNHLY; CDR2 reads FYNNEI. The CDR3 region is CASRTSGGLWVLTF. DNA of the CDR3: TGTGCCAGTCGCACTAGCGGGGGCCTTTGGGTCCTGACTTTC.

The V and J genes are TRBV30 and TRBJ2-7; D unresolved. CDR3 length: 12 residues. Germline assignment: CDR1 GTSNPN and CDR2 SVGIG (reference sequence). V was clipped by 5 bases and J by 6 bases, with 14 bases between them. CDR3 protein: CAWGLLYLEQYF. The CDR3 bases are TGTGCCTGGGGCTTGCTTTATCTCGAGCAGTACTTC.

V gene TRBV24-1 combines with J gene TRBJ2-3; 10 bases align to TRBD2. Germline V gene lookup returns CDR1 KGHDR and CDR2 SFDVKD. The ends lost 8 bases at V and 0 bases at J; junction bases unmatched: 4. CDR3 length equals 15 residues. The CDR3 coding sequence is TGTGCCACCACCCTAGCGGGGGCTAGCACAGATACGCAGTATTTT. Translating gives CATTLAGASTDTQYF.